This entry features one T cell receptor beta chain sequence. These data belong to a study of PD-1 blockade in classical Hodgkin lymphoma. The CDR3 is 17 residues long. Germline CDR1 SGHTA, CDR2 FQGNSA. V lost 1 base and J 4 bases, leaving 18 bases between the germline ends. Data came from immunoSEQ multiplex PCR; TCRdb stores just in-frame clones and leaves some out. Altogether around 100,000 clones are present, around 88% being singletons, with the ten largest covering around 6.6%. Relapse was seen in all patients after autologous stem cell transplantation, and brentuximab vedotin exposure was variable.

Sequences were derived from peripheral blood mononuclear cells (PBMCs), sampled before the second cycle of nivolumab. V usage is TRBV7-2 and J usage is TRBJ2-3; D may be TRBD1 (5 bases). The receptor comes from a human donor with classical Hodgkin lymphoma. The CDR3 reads CASSLGSASWGPDTQYF. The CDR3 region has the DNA TGTGCCAGCAGCTTAGGGTCGGCTTCCTGGGGCCCAGATACGCAGTATTTT.